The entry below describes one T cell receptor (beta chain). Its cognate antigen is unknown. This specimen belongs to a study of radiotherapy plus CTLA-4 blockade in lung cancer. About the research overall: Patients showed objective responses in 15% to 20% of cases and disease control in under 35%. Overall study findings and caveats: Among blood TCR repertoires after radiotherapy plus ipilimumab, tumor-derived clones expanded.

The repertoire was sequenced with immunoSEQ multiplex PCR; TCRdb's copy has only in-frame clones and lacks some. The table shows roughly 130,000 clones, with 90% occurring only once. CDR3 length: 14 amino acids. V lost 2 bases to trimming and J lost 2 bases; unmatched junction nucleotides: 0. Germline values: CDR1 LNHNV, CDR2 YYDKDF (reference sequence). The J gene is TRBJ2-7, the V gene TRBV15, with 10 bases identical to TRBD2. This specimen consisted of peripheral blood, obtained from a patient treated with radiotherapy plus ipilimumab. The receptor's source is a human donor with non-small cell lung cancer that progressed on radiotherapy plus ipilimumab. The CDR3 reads CATSRTSGTYEQYF. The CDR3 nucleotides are TGTGCCACCAGCAGAACTAGCGGGACCTACGAGCAGTACTTC.